The present T cell receptor beta chain was sequenced within a study of response to subunit inactivated influenza vaccine. Whole-study findings and limits: The authors suggested that every seasonal influenza vaccination recruits few new T cells.

Note on this clonotype: Its antigen is still unknown.

MiXCR was run by TCRdb on the RT-PCR reads, yielding one entry per CDR3 protein. Counted here are about 180,000 distinct CDR3 sequences, about 9% occurring once; the ten biggest clones make up approximately 10%. This material consisted of non-naive T cells sorted from PBMCs, taken on the day of vaccination. This sequence was found in a man aged 45-65 years who received an inactivated influenza vaccine.

CDR3 in amino acids: CASSVDAYGELFF. In DNA, the CDR3 is TGTGCCAGCAGCGTAGATGCCTACGGGGAGCTGTTTTTT. The chain is built from TRBV9 and TRBJ2-2; D is undetermined. CDR1 and CDR2 (germline): SGDLS, YYNGEE. The V and J ends lost 0 bases and 7 bases respectively, with 7 bases between them. This CDR3 contains 13 residues.